Listed here are 26 T cell receptor beta chains from one sample, sequenced in a study of T cells in Graves' hyperthyroidism and ophthalmopathy. The TCR beta CDR3 regions underwent amplification using RNA transcripts as the source. The primer set for the first-round RT-PCR of the TCR CDR3 was HTBI. One entry per CDR3 protein, called by TCRdb with MiXCR from the multiplex PCR reads. The repertoire holds 660,000 or so distinct CDR3 sequences, just under 45% seen once, with less than 9% in the top ten. Material: peripheral blood or thyroid tissue (not recorded which). The origin of the receptors is an adult man with Graves' disease, either hyperthyroidism or ophthalmopathy (not recorded which).

The rearrangement joins TRBV7-9 to TRBJ1-3, with D unclear. This CDR3 contains 13 residues. Germline V gives CDR1 SEHNR, CDR2 FQNEAQ (reference sequence). V lost 6 bases to trimming and J lost 2 bases, with 8 bases between them. This CDR3 is CASSPTPGNTIYF. For the CDR3, the DNA is TGTGCCAGCAGTCCAACCCCTGGAAACACCATATATTTT. The full variable domain, its missing parts supplied by reference TRBV7-9 and TRBJ1-3, is DTGVSQNPRHKITKRGQNVTFRCDPISEHNRLYWYRQTLGQGPEFLTYFQNEAQLEKSRLLSDRFSAERPKGSFSTLEIQRTEQGDSAMYLCASSPTPGNTIYFGEGSWLTVV.

This sequence joins TRBV5-1 and TRBJ2-7; D gene uncertain. V lost 0 bases and J lost 3, with 16 bases in between. CDR1 is SGHRS and CDR2 is YFSETQ in the germline V gene. CDR3 length equals 16 residues. The CDR3 DNA sequence: TGCGCCAGCAGCTTGGAGGGTACCCAGTGGCTCTACGAGCAGTACTTC. This sequence encodes CASSLEGTQWLYEQYF.

This clonotype was picked up many times. V gene TRBV12-3 or TRBV12-4 combines with J gene TRBJ1-2, with 9 bases identical to TRBD1. V shed 6 bases, J shed 3 bases, and the junction held 8 bases outside the gene matches. This CDR3 is built from 15 residues. The CDR3, as DNA: TGTGCCAGCAGCGACGCGACAGGGGGTTACTATGGCTACACCTTC. This gives the protein CASSDATGGYYGYTF.

The chain uses TRBV7-9 and TRBJ1-2, with D possibly being TRBD1 (6 bases). This CDR3 comprises 13 residues. Germline V CDR1 and CDR2: SEHNR, FQNEAQ (reference sequence). Trimming stripped 4 bases from V and 8 bases from J, with 14 bases between. CDR3 DNA: TGTGCCAGCAGCTCTTACAGGGACCAAGGCTACACCTTC. This translates into CASSSYRDQGYTF. The whole variable domain, remainder taken from reference TRBV7-9 and TRBJ1-2, is DTGVSQNPRHKITKRGQNVTFRCDPISEHNRLYWYRQTLGQGPEFLTYFQNEAQLEKSRLLSDRFSAERPKGSFSTLEIQRTEQGDSAMYLCASSSYRDQGYTFGSGTRLTVV.

A word on this clonotype: A read error may be the cause here, since a much bigger clone is one base away. V usage is TRBV7-9 and J usage is TRBJ1-5; 10 positions agree with TRBD1. Trimming took 6 bases from V and 2 from J; bases not matched to a gene: 4. This CDR3 spans 15 amino acids. Germline CDR1 SEHNR, CDR2 FQNEAQ (reference sequence). Here the CDR3 reads CASRSGTGGNQPQHF. The CDR3, as DNA: TGTGCCAGCAGATCCGGGACAGGGGGCAATCAGCCCCAGCATTTT.

V gene TRBV2 combines with J gene TRBJ1-2; the D gene is possibly TRBD1 (5 bases). Trimming removed 3 bases from V and 7 bases from J, with 6 bases in between. The CDR3 has 11 amino acids. Germline loops: CDR1 SNHLY, CDR2 FYNNEI. As DNA, the CDR3 is TGTGCCAGCAGTGAGGGGCCTGGCTACACCTTC. Its translation: CASSEGPGYTF.

In its sample, this clonotype was seen many times. The chain couples TRBV29-1 to TRBJ1-2; D perhaps matches TRBD1 (5 bases). This CDR3 comprises 12 residues. Per the germline V gene, CDR1 is SQVTM and CDR2 is ANQGSEA. With 3 bases removed from V and 2 bases from J, the gap between germline ends came to 7 bases. CDR3: CSVDQGNYGYTF. CDR3 DNA: TGCAGCGTTGATCAGGGCAACTATGGCTACACCTTC.

About this clonotype: A much bigger clone sits one base away, suggesting this may be a read error. The chain recombines TRBV2 with TRBJ1-1; D uncertain. The CDR3 runs to 12 residues. Germline CDR1 is SNHLY and CDR2 is FYNNEI. With 3 bases removed from V and 6 bases from J, the gap between germline ends came to 8 bases. The CDR3 coding sequence is TGTGCCAGCAGTGAGGAGCGGGCTGAAGCTTTCTTT. It encodes CASSEERAEAFF.

This clonotype was seen at least ten times. The chain uses TRBV7-9 and TRBJ1-2; possible D gene TRBD1, 5 bases. In germline, CDR1 is SEHNR, CDR2 FQNEAQ (reference sequence). V was pared by 0 bases and J by 4 bases, with 9 bases between. CDR3 length equals 14 residues. The CDR3 nucleotides read TGTGCCAGCAGCTTAGCCCAGGGAGGCTATGGCTACACCTTC. This sequence encodes CASSLAQGGYGYTF. Complete variable domain (other parts from reference TRBV7-9 and TRBJ1-2): DTGVSQNPRHKITKRGQNVTFRCDPISEHNRLYWYRQTLGQGPEFLTYFQNEAQLEKSRLLSDRFSAERPKGSFSTLEIQRTEQGDSAMYLCASSLAQGGYGYTFGSGTRLTVV.

The chain couples TRBV2 to TRBJ1-2, with D maybe TRBD1 (5 bases). From germline, CDR1 is SNHLY and CDR2 FYNNEI. V shed 5 bases and J shed 2 bases, with 21 bases lying between them. The CDR3 covers 17 residues. The CDR3 reads CASSRSGGGLKNYGYTF. In nucleotides, the CDR3 is TGTGCCAGCAGTCGATCTGGGGGGGGACTCAAAAACTATGGCTACACCTTC.

This clonotype has more than one count but fewer than ten. The chain joins TRBV25-1 to TRBJ2-5; D remains ambiguous. The CDR3 length is 12 residues. V was clipped by 6 bases and J by 3 bases, with 8 bases between them. In germline, CDR1 is MGHDK, CDR2 SYGVNS. The CDR3 DNA is TGTGCCAGCAGCTTACCCAAAGAGACCCAGTACTTC. Translation: CASSLPKETQYF.

This chain connects TRBV15 to TRBJ1-4; maybe TRBD1 (5 bases). V gave up 10 bases and J gave up 6 bases, with 15 bases separating them. This CDR3 contains 13 residues. CDR1 LNHNV and CDR2 YYDKDF come from the germline V gene (reference sequence). CDR3 region: CAIRETRDEKLFF. CDR3 coding DNA: TGTGCCATCAGGGAGACAAGGGATGAAAAACTGTTTTTT. Using reference TRBV15 and TRBJ1-4 for the parts outside the CDR3, the full variable domain is DAMVIQNPRYQVTQFGKPVTLSCSQTLNHNVMYWYQQKSSQAPKLLFHYYDKDFNNEADTPDNFQSRRPNTSFCFLDIRSPGLGDTAMYLCAIRETRDEKLFFGSGTQLSVL.

Ten or more counts support this clonotype. The chain combines TRBV6-5 with TRBJ1-2; D may be TRBD1 (6 bases). In germline, CDR1 is MNHEY, CDR2 SVGAGI. Trimming removed 2 bases at V and 6 bases at J, with 7 bases between. This CDR3 contains 12 residues. The CDR3 region has the DNA TGTGCCAGCAGTTACAGGGGGGATGGCTACACCTTC. It translates to CASSYRGDGYTF.

The chain recombines TRBV2 with TRBJ1-6; D call uncertain. Between the trimmed V and J ends, which lost 6 bases and 7 bases, there was a span of 13 bases. Germline CDR1 is SNHLY and CDR2 is FYNNEI. This CDR3 has 14 residues. The CDR3 DNA reads TGTGCCAGCAGCGCCGGGGTGGCAAATTCACCCCTCCACTTT. As protein: CASSAGVANSPLHF.

This sequence joins TRBV10-3 and TRBJ2-5; 11 bases agree with TRBD2. The ends lost 0 bases at V and 2 bases at J; junction bases unmatched: 2. The germline V gene encodes CDR1 ENHRY and CDR2 SYGVKD. This CDR3 is built from 16 residues. In DNA, the CDR3 is TGTGCCATCAGTGAGTCACTAGCGGGGGTGCAAGAGACCCAGTACTTC. Translated, it gives CAISESLAGVQETQYF.

This chain links TRBV7-9 with TRBJ1-1, with no clear D. Deletions cut 7 bases from V and 4 bases from J, with 10 bases between. This CDR3 has 12 residues. CDR1 is SEHNR and CDR2 is FQNEAQ in the germline V gene (reference sequence). The CDR3 loop is CASTVEVTEAFF. The DNA of the CDR3 is TGTGCCAGCACCGTCGAGGTCACTGAAGCTTTCTTT.

There are many counts of this clonotype. The genes are TRBV2 and TRBJ1-3; the D is unclear. Germline CDR1 SNHLY, CDR2 FYNNEI. The CDR3 runs to 15 residues. Trimming cost V 0 bases and J 2 bases, with 8 bases left between them. DNA for the CDR3: TGTGCCAGCAGTGAAGCGCAGGTTCCTGGAAACACCATATATTTT. Translation: CASSEAQVPGNTIYF.

This clonotype was seen just once. The chain carries TRBV28 and TRBJ1-5, with TRBD1 as a possible D gene (6 bases). The germline V and J ends were trimmed by 6 bases and 6 bases, with 15 bases remaining between them. Germline V gene data show CDR1 as MDHEN and CDR2 as SYDVKM. CDR3 length: 14 residues. CDR3 region: CASRMGGLTQPQHF. CDR3 bases: TGTGCCAGCAGGATGGGGGGCCTCACTCAGCCCCAGCATTTT. Looking up the rest from reference TRBV28 and TRBJ1-5 gives the full variable domain: DVKVTQSSRYLVKRTGEKVFLECVQDMDHENMFWYRQDPGLGLRLIYFSYDVKMKEKGDIPEGYSVSREKKERFSLILESASTNQTSMYLCASRMGGLTQPQHFGDGTRLSIL.

The rearrangement uses TRBV18 and TRBJ1-5; 7 bases map to TRBD1. CDR1 KGHSH and CDR2 LQKENI come from the germline V gene. V lost 5 bases and J lost 3; bases outside the gene matches: 7. CDR3 length equals 15 residues. The DNA for the CDR3 is TGTGCCAGCTCAACGCGACAGGGAAACAATCAGCCCCAGCATTTT. Translating gives CASSTRQGNNQPQHF.

The CDR3 nucleotides are TGTGCCAGCAGTGCTAGGCGGGGCGGGAGTTCACAAGAGACCCAGTACTTC. Its translation: CASSARRGGSSQETQYF. The rearrangement uses TRBV2 and TRBJ2-5; 7 nucleotides line up with TRBD2. In germline, CDR1 is SNHLY, CDR2 FYNNEI. This CDR3 spans 17 amino acids. The ends lost 4 bases at V and 2 bases at J; junction bases unmatched: 13.

This clonotype was counted once. This rearrangement joins TRBV9 to TRBJ1-5, with a tentative D call TRBD1 (6 bases). The ends were cut back, 3 bases at V and 4 bases at J, with 17 bases in the middle. Germline CDR1 reads SGDLS; CDR2 reads YYNGEE. The CDR3 covers 16 residues. Here the CDR3 reads CASSETWDNPNQPQHF. CDR3 nucleotides: TGTGCCAGCAGCGAAACCTGGGACAATCCAAATCAGCCCCAGCATTTT.

Of note for this clonotype: At one end, the junction sequence differs from germline, possibly due to a read error. This rearrangement joins TRBV11-3 to TRBJ1-1, with a weak D call TRBD1 (5 bases). From germline, CDR1 is SGHNT and CDR2 YENEEA. This CDR3 has 15 residues. The chain's CDR3 is CASSLGGTLDTEAFF. For the CDR3, the DNA is TGTGCCAGCAGCTTAGGGGGGACGTTAGACACTGAAGCCTTCTTT.

At least ten counts were recorded for this clonotype. The V call is TRBV2, the J call TRBJ2-7; tentatively, D is TRBD1 or TRBD2 (5 bases each). CDR1 and CDR2 (germline): SNHLY, FYNNEI. This CDR3 region has 12 residues. V gave up 6 bases and J gave up 5 bases, with 11 bases separating them. This CDR3 reads CASRGRRDEQYF. The CDR3 DNA reads TGTGCCAGCAGGGGACGCAGGGACGAGCAGTACTTC. The full variable domain, in which reference TRBV2 and TRBJ2-7 provide the parts outside the CDR3, is EPEVTQTPSHQVTQMGQEVILRCVPISNHLYFYWYRQILGQKVEFLVSFYNNEISEKSEIFDDQFSVERPDGSNFTLKIRSTKLEDSAMYFCASRGRRDEQYFGPGTRLTVT.

This rearrangement joins TRBV7-6 to TRBJ1-1; 7 bases agree with TRBD1. Germline CDR1 is SGHVS and CDR2 is FNYEAQ. The CDR3 is 14 residues long. With V trimmed by 5 bases and J by 6 bases, 9 bases remained unmatched. For the CDR3, the DNA is TGTGCCAGCAGCCCGACAGGGTATGAACCTGAAGCTTTCTTT. Amino acids: CASSPTGYEPEAFF.

This clonotype was observed a single time. This may be a read error, as it is one base from a much larger clone. V is TRBV7-9 and J is TRBJ1-4, with D maybe TRBD1 (6 bases). The CDR3 is 16 residues long. CDR1 and CDR2 from the germline V gene are SEHNR and FQNEAQ (reference sequence). The chain's CDR3 is CTSSPGTTATNEKLFF. Here the CDR3 DNA reads TGTACCAGCAGCCCCGGGACAACAGCAACTAATGAAAAACTGTTTTTT. Full variable domain (missing parts from reference TRBV7-9 and TRBJ1-4): DTGVSQNPRHKITKRGQNVTFRCDPISEHNRLYWYRQTLGQGPEFLTYFQNEAQLEKSRLLSDRFSAERPKGSFSTLEIQRTEQGDSAMYLCTSSPGTTATNEKLFFGSGTQLSVL.

This clonotype was observed many times. This chain links TRBV20-1 with TRBJ2-7; D unclear. The ends were cut back, 2 bases at V and 3 bases at J, with 11 bases in the middle. Germline V gene data show CDR1 as DFQATT and CDR2 as SNEGSKA (reference sequence). The CDR3 contains 13 residues. CDR3 in amino acids: CSARSQEIYEQYF. In DNA, the CDR3 is TGCAGTGCTAGAAGCCAGGAGATCTACGAGCAGTACTTC.